Listed here is a single T cell receptor beta chain. The specificity of this receptor is unknown. Nothing much larger sits one base from this clone, and base qualities are not available. The data stem from a study of PD-L1 blockade in urothelial cancer (dated by TCRdb to about 2017). Looking at the study overall: All patients started therapy in about 2014 and received atezolizumab 1,200 mg intravenously every 3 weeks. Twenty-nine patients had pretreatment blood TCR-seq, around 25 had at least one posttreatment blood collection, and around 25 had tumor TCR-seq. Blood samples gave median yields of roughly 150,000 T cells and 80,000 to 90,000 unique TCRs, along with a median clonality of 0.080. About 85% of the roughly 29 patients were identified as males with urothelial cancer of bladder origin, and a prior smoking history was reported by 18 of 29 patients. The study was an exploratory multi-omic analysis of somatic, immune and clinical correlates of response to PD-L1 blockade with atezolizumab in urothelial cancer. TCR sequencing covered pretreatment tumor samples and matched, serially collected peripheral blood taken before and after atezolizumab treatment. An ECOG performance status of 0 or 1 was recorded for the patients, and 0 to 3 prior chemotherapy regimens had been received by the patients. In the same patients, whole exome sequencing and RNA sequencing of pretreatment tumors were performed in addition to TCR sequencing. Roughly nine patients achieved durable clinical benefit and approximately 20 did not. Durable clinical benefit was defined as a progression-free survival longer than 6 months, and TCR features were additionally tested against progression-free survival and overall survival. Blood samples were analyzed 3 weeks after the start of treatment (second dose) and 6 weeks after the start of treatment. Findings and caveats that apply to the study as a whole: Improved progression-free and overall survival was found to be associated with pretreatment peripheral blood TCR clonality below the median. At 3 weeks after the start of treatment, tumor-associated TCR clones in peripheral blood had expanded more in patients with durable benefit (n of about 21, p = 0.022). Because of the small sample size (n ≈ 31) and the many exploratory analyses performed, the results are intended to be regarded as hypothesis-generating.

Each PCR received spiked-in synthetic TCR analog templates so that absolute template abundance could be estimated from read counts. The immunoSEQ assay was used to amplify TCRbeta CDR3 regions from genomic DNA with bias-controlled V and J gene primers. Rearranged TCRbeta segments were sequenced at approximately 20X coverage. The authors' analysis ran thus. Sequencing errors were corrected by clustering, and CDR3s were annotated against IMGT so that V, D and J genes could be assigned. Downstream analyses used only productive TCRbeta rearrangements and left out out-of-frame or stop-codon sequences. To compute clonality, Shannon entropy was normalized by the log of the number of unique productive sequences and then subtracted from one. Clones differing between time points or between blood and tumor were identified by Fisher's exact test with Benjamini-Hochberg correction at adjusted p below 0.01. Imported from immuneACCESS, the table was reduced by TCRdb to in-frame sequences with V and J called. These copies leave out some clones; in studies compared against another copy, an unresolved V gene accounts for under half, and the cause of the remainder is not known. That table furnishes V, J and clone size, whereas the DNA furnished D and trimming. The sample yields about 37,000 clones; 84% were counted once. The top ten constitute around 14% of the sample.

For CDR1 and CDR2, the germline V gene lists SGDLS and YYNGEE. The CDR3 starts with the cysteine, ends with the phenylalanine, and has 19 residues. Only the CDR3 part of the read is kept: 57 bases, read in frame from the first base. Trimming takes 4 bases off V and 6 bases off J; junction bases not matched to a gene: 19. The sample's time point label is to be understood as: pretreatment peripheral blood. The cohort included about 30 patients with locally advanced or metastatic urothelial carcinoma who were treated at Memorial Sloan Kettering on a trial protocol. Peripheral blood mononuclear cells were collected from each patient pretreatment and during treatment, giving between 1 and 8 total time points per patient. The Qiagen DNeasy Blood extraction kit was used to purify genomic DNA from total PBMCs and tumor samples. PBMCs were collected pretreatment and during treatment, and were isolated and stored as previously described.

The chain couples TRBV9 to TRBJ2-1; 10 of the junction bases match TRBD2. This material consisted of PBMCs, taken around atezolizumab (anti-PD-L1) treatment. This clonotype was obtained from a man in his sixties with urothelial cancer. This receptor carries the CDR3 CASSTDPFPGLATGNEQFF. Here is the DNA: TGTGCCAGCAGCACCGATCCCTTCCCGGGACTAGCGACGGGCAATGAGCAGTTCTTC.